These T cell receptor beta chains were read from a single sample in a study of blood T cell repertoires in COVID-19. This table comes from immunoSEQ multiplex PCR, and its TCRdb copy is limited to in-frame clones, with some not included. The table lists about 240,000 clones, approximately 83% of them singletons. The specimen was PBMCs or T cells enriched from blood (not recorded which). These receptors all stem from a woman aged 40-49 years with acute COVID-19. CDR3s include the opening cysteine and the closing phenylalanine or tryptophan. The D gene is left open where the match is weak. Clone size is not always given. Where it is, it says once, few, many or a class for expanded clones.

d_call	v_call	j_call	clone_size	cdr3_aa	cdr3_nt
.	TRBV2	TRBJ2-7	.	CASSVDRTYEQYF	TGTGCCAGCAGTGTGGACAGAACCTACGAGCAGTACTTC
.	TRBV11-2	TRBJ2-2	.	CASSLPSTGELFF	TGTGCCAGCAGCTTACCTAGCACCGGGGAGCTGTTTTTT
TRBD2	TRBV5-5	TRBJ2-7	.	CASSFRLAREGEQYF	TGTGCCAGCAGCTTCAGACTAGCGCGAGAGGGCGAGCAGTACTTC
.	TRBV2	TRBJ2-3	.	CASTQSGQDTQYF	TGTGCCAGCACCCAATCTGGGCAGGATACGCAGTATTTT
TRBD2	TRBV27	TRBJ2-1	.	CVSHKRGGGNEQFF	TGTGTCAGTCACAAGCGGGGTGGGGGCAATGAGCAGTTCTTC
.	TRBV5-1	TRBJ2-1	.	CASSPGTLSYNEQFF	TGCGCCAGCAGCCCCGGGACTCTCTCCTACAATGAGCAGTTCTTC
.	TRBV7-8	TRBJ1-5	.	CASSLDRQGFQPQHF	TGTGCCAGCAGCTTAGATAGGCAGGGCTTTCAGCCCCAGCATTTT
TRBD2	TRBV4-2	TRBJ2-7	.	CASSRGGLEDYEQYF	TGTGCCAGCAGCCGAGGGGGACTAGAGGACTACGAGCAGTACTTC
TRBD2	TRBV9	TRBJ2-1	.	CASSVDVLAEYEQFF	TGTGCCAGCAGCGTAGATGTCCTAGCGGAATACGAGCAGTTCTTC
TRBD1	TRBV2	TRBJ1-6	.	CAINLVQGGNSPLHF	TGTGCCATCAACCTGGTACAGGGGGGGAATTCACCCCTCCACTTT
TRBD1	TRBV7-9	TRBJ1-2	.	CASSSPDSDRVDGYTF	TGTGCCAGCAGCTCCCCAGACAGTGACAGGGTAGACGGCTACACCTTC
TRBD2	TRBV11-3	TRBJ2-2	once	CASSLGGPSATPSNTGELFF	TGTGCCAGCAGCCTGGGAGGGCCTAGCGCCACCCCATCGAACACCGGGGAGCTGTTTTTT
.	TRBV21-1	TRBJ2-7	.	CASSKKREYRGAYEQYF	TGTGCCAGCAGCAAAAAACGGGAATACAGGGGAGCCTACGAGCAGTACTTC
.	TRBV28	TRBJ1-2	.	CASSIRQAYGYTF	TGTGCCAGCAGTATAAGACAGGCCTATGGCTACACCTTC
TRBD2	TRBV3-1/TRBV3-2	TRBJ2-3	.	CASSQDWLAASTDTQYF	TGTGCCAGCAGCCAAGATTGGCTAGCGGCTAGCACAGATACGCAGTATTTT
TRBD2	TRBV20-1	TRBJ2-7	.	CSASAGGSGEQYF	TGCAGTGCTAGTGCTGGCGGGAGCGGAGAGCAGTACTTC
.	TRBV27	TRBJ2-3	.	CASRTRPGQSTDTQYF	TGTGCCAGCAGGACCCGCCCCGGACAGAGCACAGATACGCAGTATTTT
.	TRBV11-2	TRBJ1-1	once	CASSLDLTLSLPRVF	TGTGCCAGCAGCTTAGATCTAACGTTGTCGCTCCCGCGGGTATTT
TRBD1	TRBV7-6	TRBJ1-1	.	CASSTAGPGGEGEAFF	TGTGCCAGCAGCACGGCGGGGCCAGGGGGCGAGGGTGAAGCTTTCTTT
.	TRBV7-2	TRBJ2-1	.	CASSPNYGYTYNEQFF	TGTGCCAGCAGCCCGAACTACGGGTACACCTACAATGAGCAGTTCTTC
.	TRBV13	TRBJ2-1	.	CASSRPGLVVDEQFF	TGTGCCAGCAGCCGTCCGGGACTGGTCGTCGATGAGCAGTTCTTC
.	TRBV7-8	TRBJ1-2	.	CASSLEILGGYTF	TGTGCCAGCAGCTTAGAGATCCTCGGTGGCTACACCTTC
TRBD2	TRBV25-1	TRBJ2-1	.	CASSEFLTSGSNEQFF	TGTGCCAGCAGTGAATTTTTGACTAGCGGGAGCAATGAGCAGTTCTTC
.	TRBV2	TRBJ2-2	.	CASSELGARGELFF	TGTGCCAGCAGTGAACTGGGGGCGCGCGGGGAGCTGTTTTTT
TRBD1	TRBV10-3	TRBJ1-2	.	CAIRGARQGELEDYGYTF	TGTGCCATCAGGGGCGCGAGACAGGGGGAGTTAGAGGACTATGGCTACACCTTC
.	TRBV15	TRBJ1-6	.	CATSRGDAGLNSPLHF	TGTGCCACCAGCAGAGGTGATGCAGGGTTGAATTCACCCCTCCACTTT
TRBD1	TRBV6-1	TRBJ2-1	.	CASSEAIGGPYNEQFF	TGTGCCAGCAGTGAAGCGATAGGGGGCCCTTACAATGAGCAGTTCTTC
TRBD2	TRBV10-3	TRBJ2-7	.	CAISETRTSGTYEQYF	TGTGCCATCAGTGAGACGAGGACTAGCGGGACCTACGAGCAGTACTTC
.	TRBV5-8	TRBJ2-3	.	CASSPGSANVRQYF	TGTGCCAGCAGCCCCGGGAGTGCTAACGTGAGGCAGTATTTT
.	TRBV5-5	TRBJ1-2	.	CASRPLGAYGYTF	TGTGCCAGCAGGCCTCTGGGGGCCTATGGCTACACCTTC
.	TRBV6-1	TRBJ2-1	.	CASSETNNEQFF	TGTGCCAGCAGTGAAACAAACAATGAGCAGTTCTTC
TRBD2	TRBV7-3	TRBJ2-1	.	CASSLTSGTYNEQFF	TGTGCCAGCAGCTTAACCAGCGGGACCTACAATGAGCAGTTCTTC
TRBD1	TRBV5-4	TRBJ1-2	few	CASSLGGQGHLYGYTF	TGTGCCAGCAGCTTGGGGGGACAGGGCCACCTTTATGGCTACACCTTC
TRBD1	TRBV19	TRBJ1-4	once	CASSIPEGQGFVEKLFF	TGTGCCAGTAGTATTCCCGAGGGACAGGGGTTTGTTGAAAAACTGTTTTTT
.	TRBV7-8	TRBJ1-4	few	CASSFGGGGEKLFF	TGTGCCAGCAGCTTCGGGGGAGGGGGTGAAAAACTGTTTTTT
TRBD2	TRBV25-1	TRBJ2-3	few	CASSAPGLAGVSTDTQYF	TGTGCCAGCAGTGCCCCGGGACTAGCGGGAGTTAGCACAGATACGCAGTATTTT
TRBD1	TRBV6-5	TRBJ2-1	.	CASSLGQGAWNEQFF	TGTGCCAGCAGCCTTGGACAGGGGGCATGGAATGAGCAGTTCTTC
TRBD2	TRBV10-2	TRBJ2-7	.	CASSEGLAGVPEQYF	TGCGCCAGCAGTGAGGGACTAGCGGGAGTCCCCGAGCAGTACTTC
.	TRBV2	TRBJ2-5	.	CASSDSTVQETQYF	TGTGCCAGCAGTGATTCGACAGTCCAAGAGACCCAGTACTTC
.	TRBV15	TRBJ1-4	.	CATSSGTGNEKLFF	TGTGCCACCAGCAGTGGGACTGGCAATGAAAAACTGTTTTTT
.	TRBV5-6	TRBJ1-2	.	CASSLLQGYYGYTF	TGTGCCAGCAGCTTGTTACAGGGATACTATGGCTACACCTTC
.	TRBV9	TRBJ1-2	.	CASRDLQGPIGYTF	TGTGCCAGCAGAGATCTCCAGGGGCCCATAGGCTACACCTTC
.	TRBV19	TRBJ1-1	few	CASSIAGLDTEAFF	TGTGCCAGTAGTATAGCAGGGTTGGACACTGAAGCTTTCTTT
.	TRBV7-8	TRBJ2-1	.	CASSLISGSSYNEQFF	TGTGCCAGCAGCTTAATCTCGGGAAGCTCCTACAATGAGCAGTTCTTC
TRBD1	TRBV11-1	TRBJ1-1	.	CASSFRGLTEAFF	TGTGCCAGCAGCTTTAGGGGGCTCACTGAAGCTTTCTTT
.	TRBV5-1	TRBJ2-7	once	CASSLVPTTGRDEQYF	TGCGCCAGCAGCTTGGTGCCGACAACAGGGCGGGACGAGCAGTACTTC
TRBD1	TRBV5-8	TRBJ1-2	.	CASSWTGGYGYTF	TGTGCCAGCAGCTGGACAGGGGGGTATGGCTACACCTTC
TRBD1	TRBV27	TRBJ1-6	.	CASSSQGRNSPLHF	TGTGCCAGCAGTTCACAGGGGCGGAATTCACCCCTCCACTTT